This TCR beta chain stems from a study of blood T cell repertoires in COVID-19. Study-wide background: Acute and convalescent COVID-19 specimens originated in the United States, Italy and Spain. T cells, B-cell-depleted T cells, or PBMCs supplied cDNA or gDNA.

Authors' processing steps: Reference gene primer amplification yielded estimated nucleated cell counts. Produced via immunoSEQ multiplex PCR; TCRdb's table is partial and in-frame only. D and trimming were read from the DNA, whereas the V and J calls and clone size are those reported in that table. The table lists 60,000 to 70,000 clones, around four fifths of them singletons. The CDR3 loop spans 18 amino acids. V lost 1 base and J lost 0; bases outside the gene matches: 10. The germline gives CDR1 MDHEN, CDR2 SYDVKM. The sequencing sample was made of peripheral blood. The chain couples TRBV28 to TRBJ2-7; 9 bases map to TRBD2. The TCR comes from a human donor in a cohort sampled during active COVID-19. The CDR3: CASSLFQRGASPSYEQYF. The CDR3 DNA reads as TGTGCCAGCAGTTTATTCCAGCGGGGGGCCTCACCCTCCTACGAGCAGTACTTC.